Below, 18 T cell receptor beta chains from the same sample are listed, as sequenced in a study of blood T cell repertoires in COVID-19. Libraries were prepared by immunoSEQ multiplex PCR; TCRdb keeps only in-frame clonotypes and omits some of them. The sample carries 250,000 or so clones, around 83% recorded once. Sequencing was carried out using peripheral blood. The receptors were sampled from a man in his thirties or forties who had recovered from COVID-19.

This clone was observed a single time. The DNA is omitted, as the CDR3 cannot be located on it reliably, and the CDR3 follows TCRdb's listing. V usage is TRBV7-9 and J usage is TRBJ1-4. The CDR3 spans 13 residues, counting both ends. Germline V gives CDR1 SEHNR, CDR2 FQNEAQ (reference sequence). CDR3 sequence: CASSFALMKNCFF.

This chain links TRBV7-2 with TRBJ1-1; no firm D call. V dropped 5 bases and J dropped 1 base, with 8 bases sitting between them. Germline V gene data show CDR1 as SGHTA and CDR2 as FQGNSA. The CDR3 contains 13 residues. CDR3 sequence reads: CASSTDGNTEAFF. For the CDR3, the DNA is TGTGCCAGCAGCACAGACGGGAACACTGAAGCTTTCTTT. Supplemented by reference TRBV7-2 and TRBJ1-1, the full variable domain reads GAGVSQSPSNKVTEKGKDVELRCDPISGHTALYWYRQSLGQGLEFLIYFQGNSAPDKSGLPSDRFSAERTGGSVSTLTIQRTQQEDSAVYLCASSTDGNTEAFFGQGTRLTVV.

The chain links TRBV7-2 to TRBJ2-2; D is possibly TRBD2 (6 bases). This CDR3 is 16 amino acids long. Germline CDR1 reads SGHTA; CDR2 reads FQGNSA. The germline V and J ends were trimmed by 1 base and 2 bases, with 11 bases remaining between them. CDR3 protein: CASSLESGGNTGELFF. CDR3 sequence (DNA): TGTGCCAGCAGCTTAGAGTCCGGGGGAAACACCGGGGAGCTGTTTTTT.

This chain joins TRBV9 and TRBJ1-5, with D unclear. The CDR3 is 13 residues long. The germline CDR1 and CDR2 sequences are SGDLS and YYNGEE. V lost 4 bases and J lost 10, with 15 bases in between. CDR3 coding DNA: TGTGCCAGCAGCAAAGCCCCCACGGGACCCCAGCATTTT. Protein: CASSKAPTGPQHF.

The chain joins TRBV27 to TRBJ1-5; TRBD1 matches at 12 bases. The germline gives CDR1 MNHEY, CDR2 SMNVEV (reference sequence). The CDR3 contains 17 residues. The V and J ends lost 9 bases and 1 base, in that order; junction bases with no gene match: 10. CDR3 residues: CARTGTGGVGSNQPQHF. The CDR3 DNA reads TGTGCCAGAACCGGGACAGGGGGCGTTGGAAGCAATCAGCCCCAGCATTTT.

The CDR3 DNA sequence: TGTGCCAGCAGTGAAGGACAGGGGCAACAGCCCCAGCATTTT. Translation gives CASSEGQGQQPQHF. The J gene is TRBJ1-5, the V gene TRBV6-1; 8 bases map to TRBD1. The CDR3 spans 14 residues. Germline V lookup: CDR1 MNHNS, CDR2 SASEGT. J gave up 7 bases and V 1 base, and 3 bases lay outside the gene matches.

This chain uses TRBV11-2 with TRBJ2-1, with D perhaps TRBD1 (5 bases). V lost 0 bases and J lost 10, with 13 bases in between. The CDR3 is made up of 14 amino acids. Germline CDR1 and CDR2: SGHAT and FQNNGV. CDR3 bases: TGTGCCAGCAGCTTAGATCGAAGAAGGACAGAGCAGTTCTTC. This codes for CASSLDRRRTEQFF.

The CDR3 sequence is CASSGRGRTEAFF. CDR3 nucleotides: TGTGCCAGTAGTGGCAGGGGTCGGACTGAAGCTTTCTTT. The V and J genes are TRBV19 and TRBJ1-1; D might be TRBD1 (6 bases). Germline loops: CDR1 LNHDA, CDR2 SQIVND (reference sequence). The CDR3 has 13 residues. The ends were cut back, 5 bases at V and 5 bases at J, with 12 bases in the middle.

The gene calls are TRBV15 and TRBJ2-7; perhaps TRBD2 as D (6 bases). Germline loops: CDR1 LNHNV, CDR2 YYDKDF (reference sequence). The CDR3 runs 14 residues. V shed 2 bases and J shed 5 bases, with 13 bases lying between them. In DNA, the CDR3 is TGTGCCACCAGCAGACCTTCTAGCGTCCACGAGCAGTACTTC. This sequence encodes CATSRPSSVHEQYF.

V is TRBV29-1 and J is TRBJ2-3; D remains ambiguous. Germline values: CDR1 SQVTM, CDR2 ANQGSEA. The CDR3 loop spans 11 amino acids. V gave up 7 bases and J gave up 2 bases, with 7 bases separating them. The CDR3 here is CSAKNTDTQYF. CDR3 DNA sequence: TGCAGCGCCAAAAACACAGATACGCAGTATTTT.

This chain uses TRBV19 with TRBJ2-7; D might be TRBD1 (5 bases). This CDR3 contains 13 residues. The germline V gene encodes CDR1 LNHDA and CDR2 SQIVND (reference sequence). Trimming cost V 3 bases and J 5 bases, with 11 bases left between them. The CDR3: CASSMVRGNEQYF. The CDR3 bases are TGTGCCAGTAGTATGGTAAGGGGAAACGAGCAGTACTTC.

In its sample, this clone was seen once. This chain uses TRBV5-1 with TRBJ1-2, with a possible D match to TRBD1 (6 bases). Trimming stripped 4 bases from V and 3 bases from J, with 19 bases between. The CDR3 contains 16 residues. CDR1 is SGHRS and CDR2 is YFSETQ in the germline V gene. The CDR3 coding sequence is TGCGCCAGCAGCCTAATGGACAGCCTTTACTACTATGGCTACACCTTC. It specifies CASSLMDSLYYYGYTF.

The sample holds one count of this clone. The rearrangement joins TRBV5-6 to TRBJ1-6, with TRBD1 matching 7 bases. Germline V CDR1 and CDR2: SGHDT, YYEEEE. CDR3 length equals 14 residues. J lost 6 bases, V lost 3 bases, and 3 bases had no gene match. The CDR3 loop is CASSYRGSNSPLHF. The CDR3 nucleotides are TGTGCCAGCAGCTACAGGGGATCTAATTCACCCCTCCACTTT.

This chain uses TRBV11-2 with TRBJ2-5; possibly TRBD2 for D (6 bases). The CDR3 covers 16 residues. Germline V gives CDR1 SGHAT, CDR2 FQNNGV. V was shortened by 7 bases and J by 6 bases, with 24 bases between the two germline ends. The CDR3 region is CASTRLVSVSVQTQYF. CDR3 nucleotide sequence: TGTGCCAGCACCAGACTAGTTTCCGTCTCCGTTCAGACCCAGTACTTC.

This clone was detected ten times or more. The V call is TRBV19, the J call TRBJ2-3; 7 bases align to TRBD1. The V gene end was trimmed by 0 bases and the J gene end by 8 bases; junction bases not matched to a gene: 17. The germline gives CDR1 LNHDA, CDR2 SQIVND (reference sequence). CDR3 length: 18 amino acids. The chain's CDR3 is CASSIENSILTGQGTQYF. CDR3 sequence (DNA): TGTGCCAGTAGTATAGAGAACTCTATCCTGACAGGGCAGGGTACGCAGTATTTT.

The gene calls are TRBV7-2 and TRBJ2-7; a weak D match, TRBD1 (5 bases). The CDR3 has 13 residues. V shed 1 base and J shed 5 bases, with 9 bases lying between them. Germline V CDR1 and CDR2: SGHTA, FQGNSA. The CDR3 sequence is CASSLVLRDEQYV. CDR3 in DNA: TGTGCCAGCAGCTTAGTCCTCAGGGACGAGCAGTACGTC.

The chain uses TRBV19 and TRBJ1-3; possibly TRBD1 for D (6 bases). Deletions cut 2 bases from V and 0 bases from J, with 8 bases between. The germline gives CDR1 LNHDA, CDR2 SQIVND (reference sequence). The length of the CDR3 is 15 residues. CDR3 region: CASSITGHSGNTIYF. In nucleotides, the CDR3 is TGTGCCAGTAGTATAACAGGGCACTCTGGAAACACCATATATTTT.

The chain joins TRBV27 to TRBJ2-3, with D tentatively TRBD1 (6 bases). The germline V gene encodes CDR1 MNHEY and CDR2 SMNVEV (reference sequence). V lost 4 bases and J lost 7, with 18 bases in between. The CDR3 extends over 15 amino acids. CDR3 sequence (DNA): TGTGCCAGCAGTTGGACGGATCCGGGACAAAATACGCAGTATTTT. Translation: CASSWTDPGQNTQYF.